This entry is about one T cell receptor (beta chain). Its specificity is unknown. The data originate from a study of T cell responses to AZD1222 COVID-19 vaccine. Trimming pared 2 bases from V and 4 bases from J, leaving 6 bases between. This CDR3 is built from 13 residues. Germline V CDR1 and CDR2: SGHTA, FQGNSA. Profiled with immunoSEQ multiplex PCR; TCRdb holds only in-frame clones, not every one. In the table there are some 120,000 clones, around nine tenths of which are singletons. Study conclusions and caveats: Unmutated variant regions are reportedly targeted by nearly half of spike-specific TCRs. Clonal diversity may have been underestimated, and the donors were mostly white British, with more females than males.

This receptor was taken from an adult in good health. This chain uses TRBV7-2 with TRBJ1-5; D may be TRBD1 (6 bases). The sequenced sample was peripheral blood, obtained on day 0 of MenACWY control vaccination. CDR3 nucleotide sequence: TGTGCCAGCAGCTTACAGGGGAATCAGCCCCAGCATTTT. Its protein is CASSLQGNQPQHF.